This TCR beta chain emerged from a study of blood T cell repertoires in COVID-19. V was pared by 8 bases and J by 6 bases, with 10 bases between. Germline CDR1 and CDR2: KGHDR and SFDVKD. CDR3 size: 13 residues. This clone has a single count. Assay used: immunoSEQ multiplex PCR; TCRdb lists only in-frame clones, some missing. This table has 250,000 or so clones, roughly 86% appearing once. This chain uses TRBV24-1 with TRBJ1-6, with D hard to call. The sequence was obtained from a man aged 35 to 55 with active or convalescent COVID-19. Sequences were obtained from peripheral blood. The CDR3 reads CATIGQVNSPLHF. The CDR3 DNA reads TGTGCCACCATTGGCCAGGTTAATTCACCCCTCCACTTT.